These 16 T cell receptor beta chains were all obtained from the same sample, sequenced in a study of Graves' ophthalmopathy and Graves' hyperthyroidism. Investigators amplified TCR beta CDR3 regions from RNA transcripts. In the first round, RT-PCR was carried out with HTBI primers, and a multiplex PCR formed the second round. TCRdb recomputed calls from the multiplex PCR reads with MiXCR, one row per CDR3 protein. Of some 750,000 distinct CDR3 sequences listed, roughly two fifths are singletons. The source material was peripheral blood. These TCRs come from an adult man with Graves' ophthalmopathy.

V usage is TRBV7-2 and J usage is TRBJ2-3; 7 nucleotides match TRBD2. CDR1 and CDR2 (germline): SGHTA, FQGNSA. The CDR3 sequence is 16 residues long. J lost 4 bases, V lost 2 bases, and 9 bases had no gene match. The CDR3 is CASSLSRASGADTQYF. The CDR3 DNA is TGTGCCAGCAGCTTAAGTCGGGCTAGCGGAGCAGATACGCAGTATTTT.

This clonotype was observed at least ten times. The chain links TRBV9 to TRBJ1-5, with D hard to call. CDR3 length: 14 amino acids. The germline V gene has CDR1 SGDLS and CDR2 YYNGEE. With 0 bases removed from V and 10 bases from J, the gap between germline ends came to 14 bases. In nucleotides, the CDR3 is TGTGCCAGCAGCGTAGATGGAGGGAATCGACCCCAGCATTTT. Amino acid sequence: CASSVDGGNRPQHF.

In DNA, the CDR3 is TGCAGCACGGCCGCCGGGACTGCGGGGGGTGAGCAGTACTTC. Its translation is CSTAAGTAGGEQYF. The chain has TRBV29-1 and TRBJ2-7, with 8 bases that match TRBD2. Trimming cost V 8 bases and J 7 bases; bases outside gene matches: 16. Germline CDR1 reads SQVTM; CDR2 reads ANQGSEA. The CDR3 has 14 amino acids.

This clonotype has only a few counts. The rearrangement uses TRBV19 and TRBJ2-2, with 10 bases that match TRBD2. Unmatched junction bases numbered 7, after V lost 3 bases and J lost 0 bases. This CDR3 contains 18 residues. CDR1 LNHDA and CDR2 SQIVND come from the germline V gene (reference sequence). CDR3 in amino acids: CASSIVSGRAANTGELFF. For the CDR3, the DNA is TGTGCCAGTAGTATTGTAAGCGGGAGGGCCGCGAACACCGGGGAGCTGTTTTTT.

This chain connects TRBV11-2 to TRBJ1-5; a weak D match, TRBD1 (6 bases). Trimming took off 5 bases at V and 5 bases at J, with 22 bases between the two ends. The CDR3 is 17 amino acids. Germline V gene lookup returns CDR1 SGHAT and CDR2 FQNNGV. CDR3 sequence reads: CASSQEPGQIGDQPQHF. The CDR3 DNA follows: TGTGCCAGCAGCCAAGAACCGGGACAAATTGGTGATCAGCCCCAGCATTTT.

In this sample, this clonotype turned up a few times. J is TRBJ1-1 and V is TRBV19; unclear D gene. CDR1 is LNHDA, CDR2 SQIVND, per germline (reference sequence). V was trimmed by 5 bases and J by 2 bases, leaving 15 bases between them. The CDR3 has 15 residues. CDR3: CASSPHGYGNTEAFF. The CDR3 DNA reads TGTGCCAGTAGTCCCCACGGTTATGGCAACACTGAAGCTTTCTTT.

The chain has TRBV7-2 and TRBJ2-2, with D uncertain. CDR3 length: 15 amino acids. Trimming removed 1 base at V and 4 bases at J, with 10 bases between. Germline V gene lookup returns CDR1 SGHTA and CDR2 FQGNSA. The CDR3 DNA is TGTGCCAGCAGCTTAGGTAGTTGGAGCACCGGGGAGCTGTTTTTT. Its protein is CASSLGSWSTGELFF.

This clonotype was recorded many times. The V call is TRBV19, the J call TRBJ1-2; D gene unclear. Germline V gene lookup returns CDR1 LNHDA and CDR2 SQIVND (reference sequence). V was clipped by 7 bases and J by 6 bases, with 18 bases between them. The CDR3 extends over 14 amino acids. The CDR3 nucleotides are TGTGCCAGTACCCCCAAAGGCAGATCCGATGGCTACACCTTC. Its protein is CASTPKGRSDGYTF.

The V and J genes are TRBV7-3 and TRBJ1-2, with 9 bases that match TRBD1. CDR1 SGHTA and CDR2 FQGTGA come from the germline V gene. CDR3 length equals 16 residues. V shed 5 bases and J 3 bases; nucleotides not matched to a gene: 10. CDR3 residues: CASSPTGQGLDYGYTF. The CDR3, as DNA: TGTGCCAGCAGCCCGACGGGACAGGGCTTAGACTATGGCTACACCTTC.

There are a few counts of this clonotype. The chain has TRBV15 and TRBJ2-2, with 9 bases aligning to TRBD2. This CDR3 has 19 residues. V was pared by 0 bases and J by 2 bases, with 10 bases of the junction left unmatched. Germline V gene sequence: CDR1 LNHNV, CDR2 YYDKDF (reference sequence). The CDR3 spells CATSRDLLAAGGNTGELFF. Here the CDR3 DNA reads TGTGCCACCAGCAGAGATCTGTTGGCAGCGGGAGGAAACACCGGGGAGCTGTTTTTT.

The count of this clonotype is one. A read error may account for a junction end that differs from germline. The rearrangement uses TRBV7-2 and TRBJ2-7; a possible D gene is TRBD2 (5 bases). Germline CDR1 is SGHTA and CDR2 is FQGNSA. CDR3 length: 16 amino acids. CDR3 loop: CASSLVLEATSYEQYF. The CDR3 DNA is TGTGCCAGCAGTTTAGTACTAGAGGCAACCTCCTACGAGCAGTACTTC.

The chain uses TRBV12-5 and TRBJ1-2, with a possible D match to TRBD1 (6 bases). CDR1 is LGHNT and CDR2 is FRNRAP in the germline V gene. The CDR3 consists of 15 residues. CDR3 sequence (DNA): TGTGCCAGCAGTTTAGATTTAGGGGGGAGCTATGGCTACACCTTC. The encoded protein is CASSLDLGGSYGYTF.

The chain couples TRBV19 to TRBJ1-2; 8 bases map to TRBD1. With 11 bases clipped from V and 4 bases from J, the junction kept 12 bases outside the gene matches. This CDR3 contains 14 residues. Germline CDR1 and CDR2: LNHDA and SQIVND (reference sequence). This CDR3 is CAFARQGTAYGYTF. The CDR3 DNA reads as TGTGCCTTTGCTCGACAGGGGACGGCCTATGGCTACACCTTC.

The genes are TRBV6-6 and TRBJ2-7; 7 bases align to TRBD1. Trimming cost V 2 bases and J 4 bases; bases outside gene matches: 8. This CDR3 contains 15 residues. In germline, CDR1 is MNHNY, CDR2 SVGAGI (reference sequence). The CDR3 bases are TGTGCCAGCAGTTACACGGGACAGCAATTATACGAGCAGTACTTC. It is translated as CASSYTGQQLYEQYF.

This clonotype came up a few times. The chain employs TRBV6-4 and TRBJ2-7; no firm D call. V was trimmed by 6 bases and J by 3 bases, leaving 12 bases between them. The CDR3 totals 13 residues. Germline V gene lookup returns CDR1 MRHNA and CDR2 SNTAGT. The CDR3 is CASSPRPVYEQYF. CDR3 DNA sequence: TGTGCCAGCAGCCCCAGACCGGTCTACGAGCAGTACTTC.

The chain combines TRBV7-2 with TRBJ1-1; a weak D match, TRBD1 (5 bases). CDR3 length: 15 residues. Germline V gene lookup returns CDR1 SGHTA and CDR2 FQGNSA. Trimming took 5 bases from V and 1 from J, leaving 14 bases between them. The CDR3 DNA reads as TGTGCCAGCAGCCGAGCGGGAACAGGGAACACTGAAGCTTTCTTT. It translates to CASSRAGTGNTEAFF.